The 6 T cell receptor beta chains below all came from one sample that was sequenced in a study of memory CD4+ T cells and cytomegalovirus serostatus. Single viable CD3+CD4+CD8-CD45RO+ cells were sorted as the memory CD4+ T cells. The data were produced by immunoSEQ multiplex PCR, yet TCRdb's version contains in-frame clones alone and is incomplete. The table shows 40,000 to 60,000 clones, with about 77% occurring only once. Specimen: memory CD4+ T cells from blood. The receptor source for this set is an adult in good health and CMV-seronegative.

This clone was seen a single time. The gene calls are TRBV19 and TRBJ2-7; D assignment may be TRBD1 or TRBD2 (6 bases each). Trimming shortened V by 6 bases and J by 6 bases, and 18 bases separated the two germline ends. Per the germline V gene, CDR1 is LNHDA and CDR2 is SQIVND (reference sequence). This CDR3 is 14 amino acids long. Written as DNA, the CDR3 is TGTGCCAGTAGAGGATGGGGGGCTTCGGGCGAGCAGTACTTC. Translated, it gives CASRGWGASGEQYF.

This clone was counted once. The CDR3 nucleotides are TGTGCCAGCAGCCAACTCCGGGGTTTTGACTATGGCTACACCTTC. It translates to CASSQLRGFDYGYTF. This sequence joins TRBV13 and TRBJ1-2; D is undetermined. This CDR3 contains 15 residues. Germline CDR1 reads PRHDT; CDR2 reads FYEKMQ (reference sequence). V was pared by 5 bases and J by 3 bases, with 16 bases between.

The V gene is TRBV5-6, the J gene TRBJ1-1, with TRBD1 as a possible D gene (5 bases). Between the trimmed V and J ends, which lost 2 bases and 3 bases, there was a span of 11 bases. This CDR3 spans 14 amino acids. The germline gives CDR1 SGHDT, CDR2 YYEEEE. CDR3 bases: TGTGCCAGCAGCTTTCCGGGACGCTACACTGAAGCTTTCTTT. Protein sequence: CASSFPGRYTEAFF.

This clone was seen a single time. The chain is built from TRBV27 and TRBJ2-3, with D possibly matching TRBD2 (6 bases). This CDR3 has 14 amino acids. V gave up 8 bases and J gave up 2 bases, with 14 bases separating them. CDR1 is MNHEY and CDR2 is SMNVEV in the germline V gene (reference sequence). The CDR3 loop is CASSGLQDTDTQYF. The CDR3 DNA reads TGTGCCAGCTCGGGACTGCAGGACACAGATACGCAGTATTTT.

This chain connects TRBV15 to TRBJ1-5; the D is unclear. Germline V lookup: CDR1 LNHNV, CDR2 YYDKDF (reference sequence). The CDR3 is 15 residues long. The V end lost 1 base, the J end lost 5 bases, and 12 bases lay between the germline ends. DNA of the CDR3: TGTGCCACCAGCAGAGTACCGGGTAGGGATCAGCCCCAGCATTTT. Encoded protein: CATSRVPGRDQPQHF. The whole variable domain, filled in from reference TRBV15 and TRBJ1-5, reads DAMVIQNPRYQVTQFGKPVTLSCSQTLNHNVMYWYQQKSSQAPKLLFHYYDKDFNNEADTPDNFQSRRPNTSFCFLDIRSPGLGDTAMYLCATSRVPGRDQPQHFGDGTRLSIL.

This clone was recorded only once. This CDR3 reads CASSTPGRASYEQYF. Written as DNA, the CDR3 is TGTGCCAGCAGTACCCCTGGGAGGGCCTCCTACGAGCAGTACTTC. This chain connects TRBV28 to TRBJ2-7, with 7 bases fitting TRBD2. The V segment lost 5 bases and the J segment 0 bases; nucleotides outside the gene matches: 7. Per the germline V gene, CDR1 is MDHEN and CDR2 is SYDVKM. The CDR3 runs to 15 residues.